This TCR beta chain is from a study of blood T cell repertoires in COVID-19. This CDR3 spans 14 amino acids. V dropped 10 bases and J dropped 1; count of bases not matched to a gene: 3. CDR1 is ENHRY, CDR2 SYGVKD, per germline. Generated by immunoSEQ multiplex PCR, the TCRdb table keeps only in-frame clones and is missing some. The data hold 380,000 or so clones, with roughly 86% observed a single time. The sample was PBMCs or T cells enriched from blood (not recorded which). This clonotype was obtained from a man aged 30 to 39 who had recovered from COVID-19. The chain combines TRBV10-3 with TRBJ2-5; 13 bases line up with TRBD2. DNA for the CDR3: TGTGCCACGAGACTAGCGGGGGGCCAAGAGACCCAGTACTTC. The encoded protein is CATRLAGGQETQYF.